One and the same sample provided the 5 T cell receptor beta chains below, sequenced in a study of T cell changes during pregnancy in multiple sclerosis. Using immunoSEQ multiplex PCR, the repertoire was profiled, and TCRdb retains in-frame clones only, with some absent. The sample records approximately 40,000 clones, about 90% being singletons. The sample here was CD4+ T cells from peripheral blood mononuclear cells, taken before pregnancy. All receptors derive from a female donor with multiple sclerosis, enrolled in a pregnancy study.

The gene calls are TRBV6-1 and TRBJ1-3; 8 nucleotides align to TRBD1. Looked up from germline, CDR1 is MNHNS and CDR2 is SASEGT. After removal of 6 bases from V and 0 bases from J, the junction contained 4 bases not matched to a gene. The CDR3 length is 15 residues. DNA for the CDR3: TGTGCCAGCAGAGCCACAGGGGGCTCTGGAAACACCATATATTTT. This gives the protein CASRATGGSGNTIYF.

The rearrangement joins TRBV10-3 to TRBJ1-1; a weak D match, TRBD1 (6 bases). Trimming pared 4 bases from V and 5 bases from J, leaving 17 bases between. The CDR3 sequence is 15 residues long. Per germline, CDR1 ENHRY and CDR2 SYGVKD. The CDR3 DNA follows: TGTGCCATCAGTGCAAGTTTCGGGGGGCTGACTGAAGCTTTCTTT. Its translation: CAISASFGGLTEAFF.

The V call is TRBV5-1, the J call TRBJ1-4; 9 nucleotides agree with TRBD1. The CDR3 has 17 residues. The ends lost 0 bases at V and 5 bases at J; junction bases unmatched: 8. CDR1 and CDR2 from the germline V gene are SGHRS and YFSETQ. This chain's CDR3 is CASSLAVFGQGNEKLFF. In nucleotides, the CDR3 is TGCGCCAGCAGCTTGGCCGTTTTCGGACAGGGGAATGAAAAACTGTTTTTT.

Regarding this clone: Germline and junction disagree at one end, which may indicate a read error. The chain joins TRBV29-1 to TRBJ1-3; TRBD1 aligns across 9 bases. CDR1 and CDR2 from the germline V gene are SQVTM and ANQGSEA. This CDR3 contains 14 residues. CDR3 DNA: TGCAGCATTGATAGGACAGGGGACGGAAACACCATATATTTT. Translated: CSIDRTGDGNTIYF.

This chain uses TRBV6-1 with TRBJ2-2, with D possibly TRBD1 on 5 matching bases. The CDR3 contains 14 residues. The V end was cut by 7 bases, the J end by 7 bases, with 16 bases between. Germline values: CDR1 MNHNS, CDR2 SASEGT. CDR3 sequence reads: CASILSQAVGELFF. Written as DNA, the CDR3 is TGTGCCAGCATTTTATCACAGGCGGTCGGGGAGCTGTTTTTT.